The 13 T cell receptor beta chains listed next were all sequenced from one sample in a study of blood T cell repertoires in COVID-19 (dated by TCRdb to about 2020). The library was obtained by the immunoSEQ multiplex PCR assay. Drawn from immuneACCESS, this table holds only the in-frame rearrangements with V and J called that TCRdb kept. Clones are partly lost; checked studies trace under half to an unresolved V gene and leave the rest unexplained. The sample yields around 170,000 clones; roughly 83% were counted once. Together, the top ten hold 2.9% of the sample. Sequenced: peripheral blood. The receptors shown here come from a woman aged 55-75 years with acute or convalescent COVID-19.

The CDR3 region is CASSLEGGISYNEQFF. Here the CDR3 DNA reads TGTGCCAGCAGCTTAGAGGGCGGGATCTCCTACAATGAGCAGTTCTTC. The chain couples TRBV7-8 to TRBJ2-1; possible D gene TRBD2, 6 bases. Trimming stripped 1 base from V and 0 bases from J, with 10 bases between. The CDR3 loop spans 16 amino acids. Germline V gives CDR1 SGHVS, CDR2 FQNEAQ.

The CDR3 sequence: CASSLQGSYNEQFF. CDR3 coding DNA: TGTGCCAGCAGCTTGCAGGGGTCCTACAATGAGCAGTTCTTC. The chain carries TRBV13 and TRBJ2-1; possible D gene TRBD1, 6 bases. The CDR3 loop spans 14 amino acids. The V gene lost 3 bases and the J gene lost 1 base, with 7 bases spanning the gap. The germline gives CDR1 PRHDT, CDR2 FYEKMQ (reference sequence).

This clone has just one count. The V and J genes are TRBV7-9 and TRBJ2-1; 12 bases are shared with TRBD1. CDR3 length: 16 amino acids. Trimming removed 2 bases from V and 8 bases from J; junction bases left unmatched: 7. Germline assignment: CDR1 SEHNR and CDR2 FQNEAQ (reference sequence). CDR3 sequence: CASSLLRDRGRHEQFF. In DNA form, the CDR3 reads TGTGCCAGCAGCTTACTACGGGACAGGGGGCGTCATGAGCAGTTCTTC. Full variable domain (remainder filled in from reference TRBV7-9 and TRBJ2-1): DTGVSQNPRHKITKRGQNVTFRCDPISEHNRLYWYRQTLGQGPEFLTYFQNEAQLEKSRLLSDRFSAERPKGSFSTLEIQRTEQGDSAMYLCASSLLRDRGRHEQFFGPGTRLTVL.

This clone was observed a single time. This sequence joins TRBV14 and TRBJ1-6; D ambiguous. With 5 bases removed from V and 3 bases from J, the gap between germline ends came to 8 bases. The CDR3 contains 14 residues. Germline V CDR1 and CDR2: SGHDN, FVKESK. CDR3 nucleotides: TGTGCCAGCAGCTTTCGGGACTATAATTCACCCCTCCACTTT. Its protein is CASSFRDYNSPLHF. Combining the CDR3 with reference TRBV14 and TRBJ1-6 gives the whole variable domain EAGVTQFPSHSVIEKGQTVTLRCDPISGHDNLYWYRRVMGKEIKFLLHFVKESKQDESGMPNNRFLAERTGGTYSTLKVQPAELEDSGVYFCASSFRDYNSPLHFGNGTRLTVT.

The rearrangement links TRBV9 to TRBJ1-2; TRBD1 matches at 11 bases. Germline CDR1 reads SGDLS; CDR2 reads YYNGEE. V lost 5 bases and J lost 4; bases outside the gene matches: 10. This CDR3 has 16 residues. The CDR3 spells CASSEGRTGGFYGYTF. For the CDR3, the DNA is TGTGCCAGCAGTGAAGGGAGGACAGGGGGCTTCTATGGCTACACCTTC.

The chain has TRBV27 and TRBJ2-7, with a weak D call TRBD1 (5 bases). This CDR3 spans 16 amino acids. The V and J ends lost 1 base and 1 base respectively, with 14 bases between them. Germline values: CDR1 MNHEY, CDR2 SMNVEV (reference sequence). DNA for the CDR3: TGTGCCAGCAGTTTATATCGGACAAGGCCTTCCTACGAGCAGTACTTC. Encoded protein: CASSLYRTRPSYEQYF.

The genes are TRBV30 and TRBJ1-1, with a tentative D call TRBD1 (6 bases). The V end lost 3 bases, the J end lost 3 bases, and 11 bases lay between the germline ends. The CDR3 consists of 13 residues. Germline V gene data show CDR1 as GTSNPN and CDR2 as SVGIG (reference sequence). The CDR3 spells CAWRENRDTEAFF. As DNA, the CDR3 is TGTGCCTGGAGGGAAAACAGGGACACTGAAGCTTTCTTT.

V gene TRBV20-1 combines with J gene TRBJ2-7; the match to TRBD1 covers 7 bases. The germline V gene has CDR1 DFQATT and CDR2 SNEGSKA (reference sequence). The V segment lost 3 bases and the J segment 1 base; nucleotides outside the gene matches: 12. This CDR3 contains 16 residues. The chain's CDR3 is CSASATGAGGSYEQYF. Here the CDR3 DNA reads TGCAGTGCTAGTGCCACCGGAGCAGGGGGATCCTACGAGCAGTACTTC.

This rearrangement joins TRBV3-1 (or the pseudogene TRBV3-2) to TRBJ2-7; 8 bases align to TRBD1. The V gene end was trimmed by 4 bases and the J gene end by 5 bases; junction bases not matched to a gene: 10. CDR3 size: 15 residues. Germline V lookup: CDR1 LGHDT, CDR2 YNNKEL (reference sequence). The CDR3 loop reads CASSLGIRGPDEQYF. DNA for the CDR3: TGTGCCAGCAGCCTTGGCATCAGGGGGCCCGACGAGCAGTACTTC.

On this clone itself: One end of the junction fails to match germline, which may point to a read error. The chain has TRBV29-1 and TRBJ2-7; D may be TRBD1 (5 bases). Per germline, CDR1 SQVTM and CDR2 ANQGSEA. This CDR3 spans 10 amino acids. The CDR3 is CPDTVYEQYF. In DNA form, the CDR3 reads TGTCCGGACACAGTCTACGAGCAGTACTTC.

As for this clone: One end of the junction varies from germline; a read error may be responsible. This chain joins TRBV7-9 and TRBJ1-1; D gene ambiguous. CDR1 is SEHNR, CDR2 FQNEAQ, per germline (reference sequence). The CDR3 has 10 residues. The CDR3 reads CASSSTSGSF. In DNA, the CDR3 is TGTGCCAGCAGCTCAACCTCCGGGAGCTTT.

This clone was seen a single time. The chain combines TRBV28 with TRBJ2-7, with a possible D match to TRBD2 (5 bases). CDR3 length: 12 residues. Deletions cut 4 bases from V and 4 bases from J, with 8 bases between. Germline CDR1 is MDHEN and CDR2 is SYDVKM. The CDR3 reads CASSSRTYEQYF. The CDR3 region has the DNA TGTGCCAGCAGTTCCCGGACTTACGAGCAGTACTTC. Looking up the rest from reference TRBV28 and TRBJ2-7 gives the full variable domain: DVKVTQSSRYLVKRTGEKVFLECVQDMDHENMFWYRQDPGLGLRLIYFSYDVKMKEKGDIPEGYSVSREKKERFSLILESASTNQTSMYLCASSSRTYEQYFGPGTRLTVT.

This clone turned up a few times. The rearrangement uses TRBV6-5 and TRBJ1-2; D is perhaps TRBD1 (5 bases). V was shortened by 6 bases and J by 4 bases, with 12 bases between the two germline ends. The V gene's germline CDR1 is MNHEY and CDR2 SVGAGI. This CDR3 contains 13 residues. This CDR3 reads CASRAGVVYGYTF. CDR3 DNA sequence: TGTGCCAGCAGGGCGGGGGTGGTCTATGGCTACACCTTC.